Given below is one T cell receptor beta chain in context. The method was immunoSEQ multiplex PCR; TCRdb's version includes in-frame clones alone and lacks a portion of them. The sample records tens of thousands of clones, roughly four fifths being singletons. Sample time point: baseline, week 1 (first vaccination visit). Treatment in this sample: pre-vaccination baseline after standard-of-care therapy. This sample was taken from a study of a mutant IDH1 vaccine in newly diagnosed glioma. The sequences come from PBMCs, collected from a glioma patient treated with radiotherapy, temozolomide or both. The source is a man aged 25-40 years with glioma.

The CDR3 DNA reads as TGTGCCAGCAGGGACAGGTTCTCTGGAAACACCATATATTTT. Its protein is CASRDRFSGNTIYF. V gene TRBV27 combines with J gene TRBJ1-3, with 7 bases that match TRBD1. Trimming at V came to 6 bases and at J to 0 bases, leaving 2 bases not matched to a gene. The CDR3 extends over 14 amino acids. The germline CDR1 and CDR2 sequences are MNHEY and SMNVEV (reference sequence).